This TCR beta chain was recovered during a study of blood T cell repertoires in COVID-19. As for the study in general: Collection of acute and convalescent COVID-19 samples took place in the United States, Italy and Spain.

The data were produced by immunoSEQ multiplex PCR, yet TCRdb's version contains in-frame clones alone and is incomplete. The data show 120,000 or so clones, just over 70% seen once. Germline assignment: CDR1 SGHRS and CDR2 YFSETQ. The CDR3 loop spans 13 amino acids. V gave up 4 bases and J gave up 7 bases; unmatched junction bases: 6. The sequenced material came from peripheral blood. The TCR sequence derives from a human donor with acute or convalescent COVID-19. The donor label of this sample is uncertain. The rearrangement joins TRBV5-1 to TRBJ1-2, with 8 bases lining up with TRBD1. CDR3 bases: TGCGCCAGCAGCCTGACAGGGGAGGGTGGCTACACCTTC. Translation: CASSLTGEGGYTF.